What follows are 22 T cell receptor beta chains derived from one specimen sequenced in a study of T cell repertoires in cytomegalovirus infection (dated by TCRdb to between 2019 and 2020). Sequenced using an Illumina HiSeq 1500. TCRdb handled the public reads itself, with Q25 trimming in fastp and clone calling in MiXCR, and kept productive beta chains. Entries are consolidated by CDR3 protein sequence, retaining the most common genes and DNA. The sample table shows about 920,000 distinct CDR3 sequences, and roughly 30% are seen once. 11% to 15% of the sample is taken by the ten largest. These receptors are not linked to any known antigen. Read against the paper, the sample's treatment or condition label means: in vitro stimulation with specific CMV peptide epitopes to enrich CMV-specific T cells. Sample: cultured CD8+ T cells from PBMCs, taken from culture after CMV antigen stimulation. These receptors all stem from a human donor in good health (CMV status not recorded). Some clones in this sample may be carry-over from other donors' samples.

This clonotype was observed at least ten times. The chain links TRBV7-2 to TRBJ1-1; tentative D call: TRBD1 (5 bases). The CDR3 runs 15 residues. Germline V CDR1 and CDR2: SGHTA, FQGNSA. V was shortened by 1 base and J by 1 base, with 10 bases between the two germline ends. The CDR3 protein is CASSLVEGSNTEAFF. CDR3 nucleotides: TGTGCCAGCAGCTTAGTGGAGGGGTCGAACACTGAAGCTTTCTTT. The full variable domain, its missing parts supplied by reference TRBV7-2 and TRBJ1-1, is GAGVSQSPSNKVTEKGKDVELRCDPISGHTALYWYRQSLGQGLEFLIYFQGNSAPDKSGLPSDRFSAERTGGSVSTLTIQRTQQEDSAVYLCASSLVEGSNTEAFFGQGTRLTVV.

This clonotype was picked up many times. This sequence joins TRBV6-5 and TRBJ1-4; D might be TRBD1 (6 bases). Germline loops: CDR1 MNHEY, CDR2 SVGAGI. This CDR3 comprises 15 residues. V was pared by 3 bases and J by 0 bases, with 8 bases between. The CDR3 is CASSYRGSTNEKLFF. The CDR3 DNA sequence: TGTGCCAGCAGTTATAGGGGGTCAACTAATGAAAAACTGTTTTTT.

The rearrangement links TRBV5-1 to TRBJ1-3, with D possibly matching TRBD1 (5 bases). Germline V lookup: CDR1 SGHRS, CDR2 YFSETQ. This CDR3 has 16 amino acids. Trimming removed 0 bases from V and 2 bases from J, with 12 bases in between. The CDR3 bases are TGCGCCAGCAGCTTGGATCTAGGGGCGGCTGGAAACACCATATATTTT. Translating it yields CASSLDLGAAGNTIYF.

The V and J genes are TRBV2 and TRBJ2-3; perhaps TRBD2 as D (6 bases). CDR1 is SNHLY, CDR2 FYNNEI, per germline. V lost 9 bases and J lost 0, with 16 bases in between. This CDR3 is 15 amino acids long. CDR3 loop: CASMIRDFSTDTQYF. The CDR3 DNA reads TGTGCCAGTATGATCCGGGACTTTAGCACAGATACGCAGTATTTT.

This clonotype was observed a handful of times. The CDR3 sequence: CASSTLKVAGIETQYF. The CDR3, as DNA: TGTGCCAGTAGTACCCTTAAGGTAGCGGGGATCGAGACCCAGTACTTC. This sequence joins TRBV19 and TRBJ2-5; 8 bases line up with TRBD2. Germline assignment: CDR1 LNHDA and CDR2 SQIVND (reference sequence). Unmatched junction bases numbered 12, after V lost 4 bases and J lost 5 bases. This CDR3 region has 16 residues.

The chain is built from TRBV7-6 and TRBJ2-3; no reliable D call. V lost 2 bases to trimming and J lost 2 bases, with 11 bases between them. The germline V gene has CDR1 SGHVS and CDR2 FNYEAQ. The CDR3 sequence is 15 residues long. CDR3 sequence (DNA): TGTGCCAGCAGCTTATACATAACTTCCACAGATACGCAGTATTTT. Translation: CASSLYITSTDTQYF.

Of note for this clonotype: With a much larger clone just one base away, this may be a read error. The rearrangement uses TRBV7-8 and TRBJ2-7, with 7 bases matching TRBD1. The CDR3 has 14 amino acids. Germline V lookup: CDR1 SGHVS, CDR2 FQNEAQ. Trimming cost V 2 bases and J 3 bases; bases outside gene matches: 4. CDR3 nucleotides: TGTGCCAGCAGCTTACTGGGACAGAGCTACGAGCAGTACTTC. Translation: CASSLLGQSYEQYF.

This clonotype was seen many times. The chain carries TRBV7-2 and TRBJ2-3; D possibly corresponds to TRBD2 (6 bases). Germline V gene lookup returns CDR1 SGHTA and CDR2 FQGNSA. V lost 1 base and J 0 bases, leaving 8 bases between the germline ends. CDR3 length: 15 amino acids. The CDR3: CASSLELASTDTQYF. CDR3 nucleotides: TGTGCCAGCAGCTTAGAACTAGCTAGCACAGATACGCAGTATTTT.

In its sample, this clonotype was seen a few times. The chain uses TRBV5-5 and TRBJ2-1, with D perhaps assigned TRBD1 or TRBD2 (5 bases each). Germline lookup yields CDR1 SGHKS and CDR2 YYEKEE (reference sequence). This CDR3 has 16 amino acids. V lost 3 bases, J lost 10 bases, and 23 bases lay in between. The CDR3 is CASSSDGAVPPGEQFF. CDR3 bases: TGTGCCAGCAGCTCGGATGGGGCAGTCCCCCCGGGGGAGCAGTTCTTC. Supplemented by reference TRBV5-5 and TRBJ2-1, the full variable domain reads DAGVTQSPTHLIKTRGQQVTLRCSPISGHKSVSWYQQVLGQGPQFIFQYYEKEERGRGNFPDRFSARQFPNYSSELNVNALLLGDSALYLCASSSDGAVPPGEQFFGPGTRLTVL.

With regard to this clonotype: Possible read error: a much larger clone is one base away. The gene calls are TRBV7-2 and TRBJ2-1; TRBD1 aligns across 7 bases. CDR1 and CDR2 from the germline V gene are SGHTA and FQGNSA. The CDR3 has 13 amino acids. The CDR3 bases are TGTGTCAGCAGCCAGACAGGGCGGCATGAGCAGTTCTTC. It encodes CVSSQTGRHEQFF.

A few counts support this clonotype. The rearrangement uses TRBV7-9 and TRBJ1-5; D gene unclear. Deletions cut 3 bases from V and 7 bases from J, with 13 bases between. Germline CDR1 and CDR2: SEHNR and FQNEAQ (reference sequence). The CDR3 contains 14 residues. CDR3 sequence (DNA): TGTGCCAGCAGCTTGGACGGCGACGGACAGCCCCAGCATTTT. Translating it yields CASSLDGDGQPQHF. Complete variable domain (other parts from reference TRBV7-9 and TRBJ1-5): DTGVSQNPRHKITKRGQNVTFRCDPISEHNRLYWYRQTLGQGPEFLTYFQNEAQLEKSRLLSDRFSAERPKGSFSTLEIQRTEQGDSAMYLCASSLDGDGQPQHFGDGTRLSIL.

The chain carries TRBV20-1 and TRBJ2-2; D is ambiguous. The CDR3 extends over 16 amino acids. V lost 1 base to trimming and J lost 5 bases, with 17 bases between them. Germline V lookup: CDR1 DFQATT, CDR2 SNEGSKA (reference sequence). The CDR3: CSARVSDRGVTGELFF. CDR3 DNA: TGCAGTGCTAGAGTCAGCGACCGAGGAGTTACCGGGGAGCTGTTTTTT.

The CDR3 loop reads CASSGSGQGKTYYEQYF. CDR3 DNA: TGTGCCAGTAGTGGCTCGGGACAGGGAAAGACTTACTACGAGCAGTACTTC. This chain links TRBV19 with TRBJ2-7; 9 positions match TRBD1. The CDR3 contains 17 residues. The V segment lost 5 bases and the J segment 3 bases; nucleotides outside the gene matches: 14. Germline CDR1 and CDR2: LNHDA and SQIVND (reference sequence).

Concerning this clonotype: At one end the junction does not follow the germline gene, possibly because of a read error. The chain links TRBV29-1 to TRBJ1-5; 7 bases match TRBD1. CDR1 SQVTM and CDR2 ANQGSEA come from the germline V gene. The CDR3 is made up of 12 amino acids. CDR3 sequence: CSVGQGDQSQHF. The CDR3 nucleotides read TGCAGCGTTGGACAGGGTGATCAGTCCCAGCATTTT.

CDR3 coding DNA: TGTGCCAGCGGGTATGGGGAGACCCAGTACTTC. Its translation is CASGYGETQYF. The rearrangement links TRBV6-2 or TRBV6-3 to TRBJ2-5, with D unclear. The CDR3 has 11 amino acids. CDR1 and CDR2 from the germline V gene are MNHEY and SVGEGT. V dropped 8 bases and J dropped 5 bases, with 9 bases sitting between them.

This clonotype was seen a few times. The chain recombines TRBV27 with TRBJ1-4; D gene uncertain. The CDR3 has 16 residues. Germline V lookup: CDR1 MNHEY, CDR2 SMNVEV (reference sequence). V was clipped by 5 bases and J by 4 bases, with 17 bases between them. The CDR3 sequence: CASSLNYWESNEKLFF. Written as DNA, the CDR3 is TGTGCCAGCAGTCTAAATTATTGGGAGAGTAATGAAAAACTGTTTTTT. The full variable domain, its missing parts supplied by reference TRBV27 and TRBJ1-4, is EAQVTQNPRYLITVTGKKLTVTCSQNMNHEYMSWYRQDPGLGLRQIYYSMNVEVTDKGDVPEGYKVSRKEKRNFPLILESPSPNQTSLYFCASSLNYWESNEKLFFGSGTQLSVL.

J is TRBJ2-1 and V is TRBV12-5; perhaps TRBD1 as D (6 bases). CDR3 length equals 13 residues. Germline V lookup: CDR1 LGHNT, CDR2 FRNRAP. V shed 6 bases and J shed 4 bases, with 10 bases lying between them. The DNA of the CDR3 is TGTGCTAGTGGGGGGGCCCCATACAATGAGCAGTTCTTC. Its translation is CASGGAPYNEQFF. The variable domain in full, with the rest retrieved from reference TRBV12-5 and TRBJ2-1, is DARVTQTPRHKVTEMGQEVTMRCQPILGHNTVFWYRQTMMQGLELLAYFRNRAPLDDSGMPKDRFSAEMPDATLATLKIQPSEPRDSAVYFCASGGAPYNEQFFGPGTRLTVL.

Only a few counts were recorded for this clonotype. The genes are TRBV4-1 and TRBJ2-2; the D is unclear. CDR1 is MGHRA and CDR2 is YSYEKL in the germline V gene. The CDR3 runs to 15 residues. Trimming took 4 bases from V and 1 from J, leaving 10 bases between them. The DNA of the CDR3 is TGCGCCAGCAGCCCAGAAACCTTGAACACCGGGGAGCTGTTTTTT. It yields the protein CASSPETLNTGELFF.

J is TRBJ1-1 and V is TRBV2; no definite D call. The CDR3 runs to 11 residues. Between the trimmed V and J ends, which lost 1 base and 11 bases, there was a span of 8 bases. Germline lookup yields CDR1 SNHLY and CDR2 FYNNEI. The CDR3 spells CASSEVGVAFF. CDR3 in DNA: TGTGCCAGCAGTGAAGTCGGGGTGGCTTTCTTT.

The gene calls are TRBV6-5 and TRBJ1-5; maybe TRBD1 (6 bases). Deletions cut 7 bases from V and 5 bases from J, with 30 bases between. Germline CDR1 and CDR2: MNHEY and SVGAGI. The CDR3 extends over 19 amino acids. In DNA, the CDR3 is TGTGCCAGCATCGACAGGCCCGGGACGGAGGATCATTGTTATCAGCCCCAGCATTTT. Amino acids: CASIDRPGTEDHCYQPQHF.

V and J are TRBV27 and TRBJ1-3, with D unresolved. The CDR3 is 14 residues long. The V end lost 0 bases, the J end lost 4 bases, and 7 bases lay between the germline ends. CDR1 and CDR2 from the germline V gene are MNHEY and SMNVEV (reference sequence). The CDR3 loop reads CASSLSGGGNTIYF. CDR3 in DNA: TGTGCCAGCAGTTTATCGGGTGGAGGAAACACCATATATTTT.

The chain combines TRBV9 with TRBJ1-4; TRBD1 agrees at 9 bases. CDR1 and CDR2 from the germline V gene are SGDLS and YYNGEE. J gave up 8 bases and V 3 bases, and 8 bases lay outside the gene matches. The CDR3 spans 15 residues. DNA for the CDR3: TGTGCCAGCAGCGCGGACGGGACAGGGTACGAAAAACTGTTTTTT. This translates into CASSADGTGYEKLFF.